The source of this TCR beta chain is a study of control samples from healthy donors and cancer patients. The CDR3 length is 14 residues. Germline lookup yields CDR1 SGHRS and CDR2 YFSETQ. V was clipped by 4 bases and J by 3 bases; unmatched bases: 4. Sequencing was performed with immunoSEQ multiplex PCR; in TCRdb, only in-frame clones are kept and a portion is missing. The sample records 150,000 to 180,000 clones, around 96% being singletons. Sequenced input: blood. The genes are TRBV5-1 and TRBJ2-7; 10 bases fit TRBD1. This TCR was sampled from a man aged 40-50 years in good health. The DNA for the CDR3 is TGCGCCAGCAGCCCGGGACAGGGGCTCTACGAGCAGTACTTC. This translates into CASSPGQGLYEQYF.